Each of the 30 T cell receptor beta chains below was sequenced from the same sample in a study of long-term antiretroviral therapy in people with HIV (dated by TCRdb to about 2022). The immunoSEQ hsTCRB v3.0 assay was used at survey level resolution to sequence the TRB variable region. The clones in this table, taken by TCRdb from immuneACCESS, are in-frame only. Not every clone is retained; where verified, under half of the shortfall comes from an unresolved V gene, and the cause of the rest is unknown. Here the sample has about 29,000 clones; about 85% occur a single time. The ten largest clones represent more than 6.5% of the sample. Sequenced here: unsorted PBMCs, sampled approximately 5 years before starting antiretroviral therapy. These receptor sequences come from a man between 50 and 59 years old with HIV.

This clone was picked up one time. The chain employs TRBV6-6 and TRBJ2-3, with D tentatively TRBD2 (6 bases). CDR1 is MNHNY, CDR2 SVGAGI, per germline (reference sequence). Trimming pared 6 bases from V and 2 bases from J, leaving 12 bases between. The CDR3 has 14 amino acids. The CDR3: CASRERDFTDTQYF. In nucleotides, the CDR3 is TGTGCCAGCAGGGAACGGGACTTCACAGATACGCAGTATTTT.

V is TRBV4-1 and J is TRBJ2-5, with 13 bases identical to TRBD2. CDR1 and CDR2 from the germline V gene are MGHRA and YSYEKL. CDR3 size: 15 residues. V shed 4 bases, J shed 8 bases, and the junction held 7 bases outside the gene matches. The CDR3 sequence is CASSPTSGGPSTQYF. The CDR3 DNA sequence: TGCGCCAGCAGCCCGACTAGCGGGGGGCCGAGTACCCAGTACTTC.

The rearrangement links TRBV6-5 to TRBJ2-3; D gene uncertain. CDR1 is MNHEY, CDR2 SVGAGI, per germline. Trimming removed 0 bases from V and 2 bases from J, with 12 bases in between. CDR3 length equals 16 residues. The CDR3: CASSYSRSGSTDTQYF. The CDR3 DNA is TGTGCCAGCAGTTACTCGAGGTCAGGCTCCACAGATACGCAGTATTTT.

The chain has TRBV20-1 and TRBJ1-2, with unresolved D. This CDR3 is 10 amino acids long. V was shortened by 5 bases and J by 7 bases, with 8 bases between the two germline ends. CDR1 and CDR2 from the germline V gene are DFQATT and SNEGSKA (reference sequence). CDR3 sequence: CSAREFGYTF. The DNA of the CDR3 is TGCAGTGCTCGCGAATTTGGCTACACCTTC.

The chain recombines TRBV25-1 with TRBJ2-7, with D possibly being TRBD1 (6 bases). Germline-derived CDR1 and CDR2 are MGHDK and SYGVNS. V lost 2 bases to trimming and J lost 4 bases, with 12 bases between them. This CDR3 region has 14 residues. The CDR3 sequence is CASSEQGSLYEQYF. DNA for the CDR3: TGTGCCAGCAGTGAACAGGGGTCTTTATACGAGCAGTACTTC.

The V gene is TRBV10-2, the J gene TRBJ1-1; 7 nucleotides align to TRBD1. J was trimmed by 0 bases and V by 6 bases; bases with no gene match: 1. The CDR3 spans 13 residues. The germline gives CDR1 WSHSY, CDR2 SAAADI. In DNA, the CDR3 is TGCGCCAGCAGGGGACAGATGAACACTGAAGCTTTCTTT. It yields the protein CASRGQMNTEAFF.

This clone is a singleton in its sample. The rearrangement uses TRBV2 and TRBJ2-2, with D unclear. Trimming took off 7 bases at V and 2 bases at J, with 14 bases between the two ends. This CDR3 has 15 amino acids. Germline CDR1 and CDR2: SNHLY and FYNNEI. The CDR3 sequence is CASNGQTLNTGELFF. CDR3 bases: TGTGCCAGCAACGGGCAGACTCTTAACACCGGGGAGCTGTTTTTT.

V and J are TRBV6-5 and TRBJ2-1; the match to TRBD2 covers 8 bases. Germline V gene data show CDR1 as MNHEY and CDR2 as SVGAGI. This CDR3 region has 15 residues. Trimming at V came to 6 bases and at J to 3 bases, leaving 7 bases not matched to a gene. The chain's CDR3 is CASSYQGTSYNEQFF. For the CDR3, the DNA is TGTGCCAGCAGCTACCAAGGGACTAGCTACAATGAGCAGTTCTTC.

The rearrangement joins TRBV2 to TRBJ1-1; D not certain. Between the trimmed V and J ends, which lost 6 bases and 4 bases, there was a span of 18 bases. Germline V gives CDR1 SNHLY, CDR2 FYNNEI. This CDR3 comprises 15 residues. This chain's CDR3 is CASSLGGIGGTEAFF. The CDR3 DNA sequence: TGTGCCAGCAGCCTAGGCGGGATCGGAGGCACTGAAGCTTTCTTT.

The V gene is TRBV4-1, the J gene TRBJ1-5; tentative D call: TRBD1 (6 bases). This CDR3 is 19 amino acids long. V lost 2 bases and J 9 bases, leaving 29 bases between the germline ends. Germline V gives CDR1 MGHRA, CDR2 YSYEKL. CDR3 nucleotides: TGCGCCAGCAGCCAAAACAATAACAGGGCAGGGGCTTTTTACCGGCCCCAGCATTTT. Translation gives CASSQNNNRAGAFYRPQHF.

The chain links TRBV7-2 to TRBJ2-3; 10 bases agree with TRBD2. CDR3 size: 16 residues. V shed 1 base, J shed 5 bases, and the junction held 6 bases outside the gene matches. The germline V gene has CDR1 SGHTA and CDR2 FQGNSA. CDR3 protein: CASSLVGAGGQDTQYF. The CDR3 DNA reads as TGTGCCAGCAGCTTAGTGGGAGCGGGGGGGCAAGATACGCAGTATTTT.

This clone was observed once. The V call is TRBV19, the J call TRBJ2-3, with unresolved D. The CDR3 loop spans 13 amino acids. The V end lost 4 bases, the J end lost 2 bases, and 7 bases lay between the germline ends. CDR1 LNHDA and CDR2 SQIVND come from the germline V gene (reference sequence). As DNA, the CDR3 is TGTGCCAGTAGTAACCAGGTCACAGATACGCAGTATTTT. Translation: CASSNQVTDTQYF.

The genes are TRBV25-1 and TRBJ2-7, with D uncertain. This CDR3 has 13 amino acids. The germline V gene encodes CDR1 MGHDK and CDR2 SYGVNS. The ends were cut back, 2 bases at V and 3 bases at J, with 8 bases in the middle. Here the CDR3 DNA reads TGTGCCAGCAGTGAAAATTCAGACTACGAGCAGTACTTC. It translates to CASSENSDYEQYF.

The chain employs TRBV6-1 and TRBJ2-1; 14 bases align to TRBD2. The CDR3 loop spans 20 amino acids. Germline CDR1 reads MNHNS; CDR2 reads SASEGT. V gave up 3 bases and J gave up 1 base; unmatched junction bases: 11. CDR3 DNA sequence: TGTGCCAGCAGTGACCCGGGACTAGCGGGAGACGCCCTTTCCTACAATGAGCAGTTCTTC. Translating gives CASSDPGLAGDALSYNEQFF.

V usage is TRBV6-1 and J usage is TRBJ2-1; no clear D gene. The germline gives CDR1 MNHNS, CDR2 SASEGT. Trimming left V 3 bases short and J 10 bases short, with 10 bases between. The CDR3 totals 12 residues. Written as DNA, the CDR3 is TGTGCCAGCAGTGACACCCAATGGGAGCAGTTCTTC. It translates to CASSDTQWEQFF.

The chain links TRBV7-9 to TRBJ2-1, with a tentative D call TRBD2 (7 bases). CDR1 and CDR2 from the germline V gene are SEHNR and FQNEAQ (reference sequence). The CDR3 sequence is 16 residues long. V was cut by 7 bases and J by 2 bases, with 18 bases left in between. CDR3 in DNA: TGTGCCAGCACCCCTGGGAGGGGGTTGACCTACAATGAGCAGTTCTTC. Translated, it gives CASTPGRGLTYNEQFF.

V gene TRBV7-2 combines with J gene TRBJ2-4, with 9 bases aligning to TRBD1. The germline CDR1 and CDR2 sequences are SGHTA and FQGNSA. Trimming removed 2 bases from V and 15 bases from J; junction bases left unmatched: 8. The CDR3 spans 13 residues. This CDR3 is CASSLSSWDRVYF. DNA for the CDR3: TGTGCCAGCAGCTTAAGTTCTTGGGACAGGGTGTACTTC.

The gene calls are TRBV6-5 and TRBJ2-1; no reliable D call. CDR3 length: 14 amino acids. Trimming cost V 8 bases and J 0 bases, with 11 bases left between them. CDR1 and CDR2 (germline): MNHEY, SVGAGI. The CDR3 DNA is TGTGCCAGCGGGCCGTCGAACTCCTACAATGAGCAGTTCTTC. This encodes CASGPSNSYNEQFF.

V is TRBV7-7 and J is TRBJ1-1, with 7 positions matching TRBD1. Germline-derived CDR1 and CDR2 are SSHAT and FNYEAQ (reference sequence). This CDR3 contains 18 residues. The J segment lost 3 bases and the V segment lost 1 base, leaving 14 bases of the junction unmatched. The DNA of the CDR3 is TGTGCCAGCAGCTTAGGAGGGGGCGCACTCAATTTATACACTGAAGCTTTCTTT. This codes for CASSLGGGALNLYTEAFF.

The chain links TRBV7-5 to TRBJ2-7; TRBD1, as called in the table, went unchecked against the DNA. TRBV7-5 corresponds to a pseudogene. This CDR3 region has 15 residues. CDR3: CARSLDAGPPYEQYF. In nucleotides, the CDR3 is TGTGCCAGAAGCTTAGATGCAGGGCCGCCCTACGAGCAGTACTTC.

This clone was seen only a few times. V usage is TRBV9 and J usage is TRBJ1-2; the D is unclear. V lost 3 bases to trimming and J lost 3 bases, with 6 bases between them. The CDR3 loop spans 12 amino acids. From germline, CDR1 is SGDLS and CDR2 YYNGEE. CDR3 nucleotide sequence: TGTGCCAGCAGCGGGATGCACTATGGCTACACCTTC. Encoded protein: CASSGMHYGYTF.

The V and J genes are TRBV19 and TRBJ1-3; TRBD1 is a possible D gene (6 bases). Germline CDR1 is LNHDA and CDR2 is SQIVND (reference sequence). This CDR3 has 14 residues. V was shortened by 6 bases and J by 3 bases, with 12 bases between the two germline ends. The CDR3 spells CASSLQGLGNTIYF. In DNA form, the CDR3 reads TGTGCCAGTAGCCTACAGGGACTTGGAAACACCATATATTTT.

This clone was counted once. The V gene is TRBV19, the J gene TRBJ2-7, with D hard to call. V was clipped by 1 base and J by 1 base, with 5 bases between them. Looked up from germline, CDR1 is LNHDA and CDR2 is SQIVND (reference sequence). The CDR3 runs 13 residues. CDR3 amino acids: CASSIGRSYEQYF. CDR3 in DNA: TGTGCCAGTAGTATAGGCAGATCCTACGAGCAGTACTTC. Variable domain in full (rest from reference TRBV19 and TRBJ2-7): DGGITQSPKYLFRKEGQNVTLSCEQNLNHDAMYWYRQDPGQGLRLIYYSQIVNDFQKGDIAEGYSVSREKKESFPLTVTSAQKNPTAFYLCASSIGRSYEQYFGPGTRLTVT.

The chain couples TRBV6-1 to TRBJ1-4, with 10 bases lining up with TRBD1. Germline values: CDR1 MNHNS, CDR2 SASEGT. The CDR3 is 18 residues long. V lost 2 bases to trimming and J lost 6 bases; unmatched junction nucleotides: 12. The CDR3 here is CASSETLISDRGYEKLFF. CDR3 bases: TGTGCCAGCAGTGAAACCTTGATTTCGGACAGGGGGTATGAAAAACTGTTTTTT.

This chain links TRBV5-6 with TRBJ1-1; the D gene is possibly TRBD1 (6 bases). The CDR3 covers 15 residues. CDR1 is SGHDT and CDR2 is YYEEEE in the germline V gene. V was shortened by 0 bases and J by 3 bases, with 12 bases between the two germline ends. The CDR3 nucleotides are TGTGCCAGCAGCTTGGGTTACAGGGCTTACACTGAAGCTTTCTTT. Protein product: CASSLGYRAYTEAFF. Drawing the rest from reference TRBV5-6 and TRBJ1-1, the complete variable domain is DAGVTQSPTHLIKTRGQQVTLRCSPKSGHDTVSWYQQALGQGPQFIFQYYEEEERQRGNFPDRFSGHQFPNYSSELNVNALLLGDSALYLCASSLGYRAYTEAFFGQGTRLTVV.

The chain combines TRBV7-9 with TRBJ2-5; perhaps TRBD2 as D (5 bases). The V gene's germline CDR1 is SEHNR and CDR2 FQNEAQ (reference sequence). The CDR3 is 14 residues long. Trimming left V 8 bases short and J 5 bases short, with 18 bases between. Here the CDR3 reads CASLGRATIETQYF. DNA of the CDR3: TGTGCCAGCTTAGGGCGGGCCACTATTGAGACCCAGTACTTC.

CDR3 nucleotides: TGTGCCACCAGCAGAGAGAGGGGATGGGGTAATGAGCAGTTCTTC. Translated, it gives CATSRERGWGNEQFF. The rearrangement uses TRBV15 and TRBJ2-1; D assignment may be TRBD1 or TRBD2 (5 bases each). Trimming pared 0 bases from V and 7 bases from J, leaving 13 bases between. The CDR3 sequence is 15 residues long. Per germline, CDR1 LNHNV and CDR2 YYDKDF (reference sequence).

Regarding this clone: A far larger clone lies a single base away; this is likely a read error. The V and J genes are TRBV5-1 and TRBJ1-5, with a tentative D call TRBD1 (6 bases). The CDR3 length is 15 residues. Per germline, CDR1 SGHRS and CDR2 YFSETQ. V was shortened by 2 bases and J by 6 bases, with 15 bases between the two germline ends. The CDR3 protein is CASSFTARGGQPQHF. CDR3 in DNA: TGCGCCAGCAGCTTTACGGCCAGGGGTGGTCAGCCCCAGCATTTT.

The V call is TRBV2, the J call TRBJ2-5; D gene ambiguous. Trimming took off 8 bases at V and 0 bases at J, with 7 bases between the two ends. The germline CDR1 and CDR2 sequences are SNHLY and FYNNEI. This CDR3 region has 12 residues. For the CDR3, the DNA is TGTGCCAGCGTACGTTACCAAGAGACCCAGTACTTC. Encoded protein: CASVRYQETQYF.

This chain links TRBV7-6 with TRBJ1-5; D remains ambiguous. V gave up 5 bases and J gave up 5 bases, with 10 bases separating them. Germline assignment: CDR1 SGHVS and CDR2 FNYEAQ. The CDR3 length is 13 residues. The CDR3: CASSSSRDQPQHF. CDR3 nucleotides: TGTGCCAGCAGCAGCTCGCGTGATCAGCCCCAGCATTTT. The complete variable domain, with remaining parts taken from reference TRBV7-6 and TRBJ1-5, reads GAGVSQSPRYKVTKRGQDVALRCDPISGHVSLYWYRQALGQGPEFLTYFNYEAQQDKSGLPNDRFSAERPEGSISTLTIQRTEQRDSAMYRCASSSSRDQPQHFGDGTRLSIL.